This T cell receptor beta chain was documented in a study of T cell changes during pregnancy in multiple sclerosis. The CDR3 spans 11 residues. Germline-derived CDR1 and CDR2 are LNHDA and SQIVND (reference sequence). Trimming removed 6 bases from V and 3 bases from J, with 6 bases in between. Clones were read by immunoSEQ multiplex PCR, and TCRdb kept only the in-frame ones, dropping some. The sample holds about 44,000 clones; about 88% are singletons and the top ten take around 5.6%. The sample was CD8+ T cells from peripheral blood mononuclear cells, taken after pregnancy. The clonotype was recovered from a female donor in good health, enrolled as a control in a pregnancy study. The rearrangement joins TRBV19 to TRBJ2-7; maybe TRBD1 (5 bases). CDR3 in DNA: TGTGCCAGTAGAAGGGGCTACGAGCAGTACTTC. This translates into CASRRGYEQYF.